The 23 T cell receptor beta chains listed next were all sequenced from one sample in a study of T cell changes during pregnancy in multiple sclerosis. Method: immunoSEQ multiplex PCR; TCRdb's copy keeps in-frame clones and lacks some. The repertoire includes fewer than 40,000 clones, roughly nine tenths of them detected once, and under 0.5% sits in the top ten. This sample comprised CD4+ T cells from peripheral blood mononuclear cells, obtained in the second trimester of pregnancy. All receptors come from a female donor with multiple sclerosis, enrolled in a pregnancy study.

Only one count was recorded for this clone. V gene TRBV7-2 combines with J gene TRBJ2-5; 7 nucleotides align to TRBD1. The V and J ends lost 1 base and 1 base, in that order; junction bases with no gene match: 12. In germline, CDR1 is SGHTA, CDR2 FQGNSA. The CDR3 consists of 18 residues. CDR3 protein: CASSLVSAKTGAQETQYF. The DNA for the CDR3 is TGTGCCAGCAGCTTAGTTTCCGCCAAAACAGGGGCCCAAGAGACCCAGTACTTC.

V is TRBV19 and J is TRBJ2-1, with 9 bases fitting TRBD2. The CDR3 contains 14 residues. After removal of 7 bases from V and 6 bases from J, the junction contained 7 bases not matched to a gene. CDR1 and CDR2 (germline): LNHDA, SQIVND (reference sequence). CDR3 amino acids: CASKGTSQFNEQFF. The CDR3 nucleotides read TGTGCCAGTAAAGGGACTAGCCAGTTCAATGAGCAGTTCTTC.

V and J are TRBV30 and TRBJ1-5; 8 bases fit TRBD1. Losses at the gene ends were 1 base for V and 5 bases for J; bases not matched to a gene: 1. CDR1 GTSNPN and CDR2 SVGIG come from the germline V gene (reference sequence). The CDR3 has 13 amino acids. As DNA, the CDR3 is TGTGCCTGGAGTGCACAGGGGGATCAGCCCCAGCATTTT. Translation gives CAWSAQGDQPQHF.

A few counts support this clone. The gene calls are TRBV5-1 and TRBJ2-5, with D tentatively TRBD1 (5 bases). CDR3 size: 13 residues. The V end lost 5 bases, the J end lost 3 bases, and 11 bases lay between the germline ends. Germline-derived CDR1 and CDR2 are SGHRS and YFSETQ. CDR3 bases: TGCGCCAGCAGGCGACAGATAGAAGAGACCCAGTACTTC. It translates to CASRRQIEETQYF.

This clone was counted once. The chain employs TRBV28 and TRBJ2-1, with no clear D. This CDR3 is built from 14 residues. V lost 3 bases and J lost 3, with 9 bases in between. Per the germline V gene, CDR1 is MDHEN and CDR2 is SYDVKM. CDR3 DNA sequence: TGTGCCAGCAGTTTGAGGTCTCTCTACAATGAGCAGTTCTTC. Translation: CASSLRSLYNEQFF.

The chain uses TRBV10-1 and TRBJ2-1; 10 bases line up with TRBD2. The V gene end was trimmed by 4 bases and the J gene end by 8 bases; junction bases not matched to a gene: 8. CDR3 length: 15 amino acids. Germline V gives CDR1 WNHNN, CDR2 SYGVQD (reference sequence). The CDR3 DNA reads TGCGCCAGCAGTGGCATGGGGACTAGCGCCCATGAGCAGTTCTTC. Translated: CASSGMGTSAHEQFF.

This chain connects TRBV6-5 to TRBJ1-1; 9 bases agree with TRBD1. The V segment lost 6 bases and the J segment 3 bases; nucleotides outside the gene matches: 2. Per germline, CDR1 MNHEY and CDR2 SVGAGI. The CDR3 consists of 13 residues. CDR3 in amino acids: CASRTGGDTEAFF. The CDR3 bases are TGTGCCAGCAGGACAGGGGGGGACACTGAAGCTTTCTTT.

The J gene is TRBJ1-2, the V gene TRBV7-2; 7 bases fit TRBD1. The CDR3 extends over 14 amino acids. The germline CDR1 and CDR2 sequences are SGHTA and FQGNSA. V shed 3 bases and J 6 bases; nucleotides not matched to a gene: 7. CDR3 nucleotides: TGTGCCAGCAGCTTCGAGACAGGGAGGAATGGCTACACCTTC. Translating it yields CASSFETGRNGYTF.

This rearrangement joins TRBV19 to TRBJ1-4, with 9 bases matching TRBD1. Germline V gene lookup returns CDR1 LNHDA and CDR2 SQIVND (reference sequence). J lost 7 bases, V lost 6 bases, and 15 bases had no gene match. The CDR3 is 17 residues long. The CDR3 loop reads CASSKWLTGGAGEKLFF. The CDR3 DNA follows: TGTGCCAGTAGCAAGTGGTTAACAGGGGGCGCCGGTGAAAAACTGTTTTTT.

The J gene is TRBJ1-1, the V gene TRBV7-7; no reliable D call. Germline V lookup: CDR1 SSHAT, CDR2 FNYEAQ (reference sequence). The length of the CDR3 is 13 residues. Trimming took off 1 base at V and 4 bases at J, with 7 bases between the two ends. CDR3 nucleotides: TGTGCCAGCAGCTTAGGTGAGAGCACTGAAGCTTTCTTT. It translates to CASSLGESTEAFF.

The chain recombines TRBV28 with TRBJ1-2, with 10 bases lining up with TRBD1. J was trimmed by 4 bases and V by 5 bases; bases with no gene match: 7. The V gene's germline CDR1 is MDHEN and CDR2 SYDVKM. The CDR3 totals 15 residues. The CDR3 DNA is TGTGCCAGCAGTCAGGGACAGGGGATTCTCTATGGCTACACCTTC. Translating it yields CASSQGQGILYGYTF.

CDR3 residues: CATKDWAGDTGELFF. In DNA form, the CDR3 reads TGTGCCACTAAGGATTGGGCGGGGGACACCGGGGAGCTGTTTTTT. This chain joins TRBV6-5 and TRBJ2-2, with 7 nucleotides matching TRBD2. CDR1 is MNHEY and CDR2 is SVGAGI in the germline V gene. Trimming removed 10 bases from V and 3 bases from J; junction bases left unmatched: 11. The length of the CDR3 is 15 residues.

The CDR3 nucleotides are TGTGCCAGCAGCTTAGATCTCGTCGCGGGTGGCTACACCTTC. Translated, it gives CASSLDLVAGGYTF. V is TRBV11-2 and J is TRBJ1-2; D is unclear. Trimming stripped 0 bases from V and 7 bases from J, with 12 bases between. Per germline, CDR1 SGHAT and CDR2 FQNNGV. CDR3 length: 14 amino acids.

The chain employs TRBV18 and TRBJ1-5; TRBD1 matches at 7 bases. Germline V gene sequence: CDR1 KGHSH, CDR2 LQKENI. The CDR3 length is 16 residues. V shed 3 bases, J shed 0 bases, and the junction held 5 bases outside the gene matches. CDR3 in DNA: TGTGCCAGCTCACCCGGCAGGGGGAATAGCAATCAGCCCCAGCATTTT. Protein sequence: CASSPGRGNSNQPQHF.

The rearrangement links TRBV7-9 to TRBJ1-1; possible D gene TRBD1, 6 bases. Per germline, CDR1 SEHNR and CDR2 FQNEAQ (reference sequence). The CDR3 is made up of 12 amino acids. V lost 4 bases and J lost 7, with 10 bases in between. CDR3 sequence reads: CASSSGQFEAFF. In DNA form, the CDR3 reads TGTGCCAGCAGCTCCGGACAGTTTGAAGCTTTCTTT.

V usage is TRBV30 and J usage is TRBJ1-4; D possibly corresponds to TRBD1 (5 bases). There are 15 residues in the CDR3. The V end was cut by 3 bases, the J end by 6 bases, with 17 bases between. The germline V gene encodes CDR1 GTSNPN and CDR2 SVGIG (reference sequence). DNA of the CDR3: TGTGCCTGGAGCGCCAACGGGGGAGAAGATGAAAAACTGTTTTTT. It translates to CAWSANGGEDEKLFF.

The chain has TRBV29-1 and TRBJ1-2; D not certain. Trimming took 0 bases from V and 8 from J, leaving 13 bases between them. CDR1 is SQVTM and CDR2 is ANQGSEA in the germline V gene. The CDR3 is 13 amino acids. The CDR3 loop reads CSVEDLRELGYTF. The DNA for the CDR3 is TGCAGCGTTGAAGATCTGCGGGAATTAGGCTACACCTTC.

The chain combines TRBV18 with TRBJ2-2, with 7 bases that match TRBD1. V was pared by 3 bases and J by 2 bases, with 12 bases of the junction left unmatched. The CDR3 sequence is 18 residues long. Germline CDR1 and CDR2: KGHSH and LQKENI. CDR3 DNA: TGTGCCAGCTCACCGCCCCTTCCGGGACAGATAAACACCGGGGAGCTGTTTTTT. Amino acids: CASSPPLPGQINTGELFF.

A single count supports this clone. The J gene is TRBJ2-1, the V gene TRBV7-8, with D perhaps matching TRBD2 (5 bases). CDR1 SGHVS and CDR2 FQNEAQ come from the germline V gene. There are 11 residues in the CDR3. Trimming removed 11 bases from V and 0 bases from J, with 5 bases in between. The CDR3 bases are TGTGCCGGAGGCTCCTACAATGAGCAGTTCTTC. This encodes CAGGSYNEQFF.

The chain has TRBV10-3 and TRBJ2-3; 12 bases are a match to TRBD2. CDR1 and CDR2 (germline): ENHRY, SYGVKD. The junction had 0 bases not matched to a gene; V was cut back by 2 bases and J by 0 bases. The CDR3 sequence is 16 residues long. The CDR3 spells CAISEGLAGSTDTQYF. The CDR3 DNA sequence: TGTGCCATCAGTGAGGGACTAGCGGGGAGCACAGATACGCAGTATTTT.

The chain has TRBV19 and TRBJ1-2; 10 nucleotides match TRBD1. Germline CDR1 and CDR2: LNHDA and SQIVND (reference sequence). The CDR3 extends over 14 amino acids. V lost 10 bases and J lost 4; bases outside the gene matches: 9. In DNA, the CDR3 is TGTGCCACTAAGCCGGGACAGGGGACCTATGGCTACACCTTC. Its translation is CATKPGQGTYGYTF.

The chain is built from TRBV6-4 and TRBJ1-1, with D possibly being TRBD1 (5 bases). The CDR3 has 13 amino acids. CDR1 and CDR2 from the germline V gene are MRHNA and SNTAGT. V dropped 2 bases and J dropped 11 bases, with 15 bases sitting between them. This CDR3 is CASSDGLGGRAFF. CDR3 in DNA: TGTGCCAGCAGTGACGGCCTGGGGGGGAGGGCTTTCTTT.

As DNA, the CDR3 is TGTGCCAGCTCACCGGGGACTAGCGCAAACAATGAGCAGTTCTTC. Its protein is CASSPGTSANNEQFF. The chain couples TRBV18 to TRBJ2-1; TRBD2 aligns across 10 bases. Germline-derived CDR1 and CDR2 are KGHSH and LQKENI. V lost 3 bases, J lost 5 bases, and 4 bases stayed unmatched. This CDR3 is 15 amino acids long.